This TCR beta chain emerged from a study of T cells in Graves' hyperthyroidism and ophthalmopathy. RNA transcripts yielded amplified TCR beta CDR3 regions. When the TCR CDR3 underwent first-round RT-PCR, the HTBI primer set was used. Each CDR3 protein gets one entry after TCRdb re-called the multiplex PCR reads with MiXCR. The repertoire holds about 610,000 distinct CDR3 sequences, with roughly 15% as singletons. On this clonotype itself: One end of the junction is discordant with germline, which a read error may explain.

The clonotype comes from a woman in her 40s with Graves' ophthalmopathy. Sequencing was performed on blood.

CDR3 nucleotides: TGTGCCATCAGTGAAGCGGACAGGGCGGCCTACGAGCAGTACTTC. It codes for CAISEADRAAYEQYF. V usage is TRBV6-1 and J usage is TRBJ2-7, with TRBD1 matching over 8 bases. The CDR3 consists of 15 residues. CDR1 and CDR2 from the germline V gene are MNHNS and SASEGT.